This entry is about one T cell receptor (beta chain). Its antigen is not known. Libraries were prepared by immunoSEQ multiplex PCR; TCRdb keeps only in-frame clonotypes and omits some of them. The sample consists of about 30,000 clones, about nine tenths of them appearing once. This sample was included in a study of OX40 agonist ivuxolimab in advanced cancers. In the study overall: Every patient in dose escalation had hepatocellular carcinoma, melanoma, renal cell or head and neck cancer. Overall study results and limits: On average, CD8+ T cells showed a greater number of expanded clones than CD4+. Low levels of normalized T-cell clonal expansion also appeared in some nonresponders. With doses of 0.1 to 3.0 mg/kg, CD4+ and CD8+ blood T cells had undergone clonal expansion by week 6.

Per germline, CDR1 MDHEN and CDR2 SYDVKM. The ends were cut back, 3 bases at V and 6 bases at J, with 14 bases in the middle. The CDR3 covers 14 residues. The sample consisted of CD4+ or CD8+ T cells sorted from blood, taken in a trial of the OX40 agonist ivuxolimab. This sequence originates from an adult with an advanced solid tumor such as melanoma, head and neck, liver or kidney cancer. The rearrangement links TRBV28 to TRBJ1-1; the D gene is possibly TRBD1 (6 bases). This CDR3 is CASSFIGGGSEAFF. In DNA form, the CDR3 reads TGTGCCAGCAGTTTTATAGGGGGAGGCTCTGAAGCTTTCTTT.